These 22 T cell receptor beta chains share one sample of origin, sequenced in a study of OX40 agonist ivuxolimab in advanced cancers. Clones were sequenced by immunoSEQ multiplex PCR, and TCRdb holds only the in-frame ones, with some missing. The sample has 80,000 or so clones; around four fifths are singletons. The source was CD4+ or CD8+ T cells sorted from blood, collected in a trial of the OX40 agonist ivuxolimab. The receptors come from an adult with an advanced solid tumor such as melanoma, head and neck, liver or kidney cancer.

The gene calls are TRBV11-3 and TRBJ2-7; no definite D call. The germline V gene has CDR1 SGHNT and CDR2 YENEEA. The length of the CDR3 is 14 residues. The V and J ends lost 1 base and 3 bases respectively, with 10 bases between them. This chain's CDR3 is CASSLGGGYYEQYF. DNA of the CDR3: TGTGCCAGCAGCTTAGGAGGCGGCTACTACGAGCAGTACTTC.

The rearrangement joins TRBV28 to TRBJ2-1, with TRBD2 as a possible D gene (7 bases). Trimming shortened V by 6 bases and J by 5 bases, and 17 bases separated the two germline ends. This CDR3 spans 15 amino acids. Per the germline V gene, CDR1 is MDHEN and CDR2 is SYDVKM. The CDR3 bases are TGTGCCAGCAGGAGGGGGGGGATCCTAAACAATGAGCAGTTCTTC. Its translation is CASRRGGILNNEQFF.

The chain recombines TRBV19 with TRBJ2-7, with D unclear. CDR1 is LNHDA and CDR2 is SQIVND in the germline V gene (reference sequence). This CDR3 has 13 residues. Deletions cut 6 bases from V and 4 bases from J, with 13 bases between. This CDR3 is CASRPNSDYEQYF. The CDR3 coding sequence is TGTGCCAGTAGACCGAATTCCGATTACGAGCAGTACTTC.

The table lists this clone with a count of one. Here the CDR3 reads CTSSKSRGAREKLFF. The CDR3 DNA is TGCACCAGCAGCAAGTCACGGGGGGCGAGGGAAAAACTGTTTTTT. This rearrangement joins TRBV1 to TRBJ1-4. TRBV1 is recorded as a pseudogene. This CDR3 contains 15 residues.

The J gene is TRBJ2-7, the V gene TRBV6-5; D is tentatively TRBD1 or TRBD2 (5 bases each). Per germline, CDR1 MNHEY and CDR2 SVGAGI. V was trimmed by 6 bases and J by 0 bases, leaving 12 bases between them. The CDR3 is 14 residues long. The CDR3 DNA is TGTGCCAGCAGACGAGGGGTTTACTCCTACGAGCAGTACTTC. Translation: CASRRGVYSYEQYF.

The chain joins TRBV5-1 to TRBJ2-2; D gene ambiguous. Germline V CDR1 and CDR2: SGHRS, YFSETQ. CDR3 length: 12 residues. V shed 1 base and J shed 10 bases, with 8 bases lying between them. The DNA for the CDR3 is TGCGCCAGCAGCTTGAGGGTGGAGGAGCTGTTTTTT. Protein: CASSLRVEELFF.

The CDR3 region is CASSLTESSYNEQFF. In DNA form, the CDR3 reads TGTGCCAGCAGCCTCACAGAGAGCTCCTACAATGAGCAGTTCTTC. V and J are TRBV9 and TRBJ2-1; D not resolved. V was pared by 4 bases and J by 0 bases, with 11 bases between. Germline values: CDR1 SGDLS, CDR2 YYNGEE. The CDR3 is made up of 15 amino acids.

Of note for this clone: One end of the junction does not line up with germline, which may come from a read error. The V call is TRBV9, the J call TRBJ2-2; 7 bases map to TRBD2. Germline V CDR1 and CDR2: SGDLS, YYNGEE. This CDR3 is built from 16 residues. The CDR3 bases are TGTGCCAGCAACGTAGGGGCGGGAGCGGGCACCGGGGAGCTGTTTTTT. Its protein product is CASNVGAGAGTGELFF.

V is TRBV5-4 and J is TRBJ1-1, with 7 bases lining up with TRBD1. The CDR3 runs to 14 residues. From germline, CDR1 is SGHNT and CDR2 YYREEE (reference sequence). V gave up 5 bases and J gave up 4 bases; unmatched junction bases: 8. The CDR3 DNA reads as TGTGCCAGCAGTACCCCAGGGGGTAGCACTGAAGCTTTCTTT. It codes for CASSTPGGSTEAFF.

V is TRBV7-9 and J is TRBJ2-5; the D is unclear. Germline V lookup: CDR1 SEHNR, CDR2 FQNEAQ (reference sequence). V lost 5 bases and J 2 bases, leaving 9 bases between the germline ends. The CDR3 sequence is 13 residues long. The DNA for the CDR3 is TGTGCCAGCAGCCATGGTGAGCAAGAGACCCAGTACTTC. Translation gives CASSHGEQETQYF.

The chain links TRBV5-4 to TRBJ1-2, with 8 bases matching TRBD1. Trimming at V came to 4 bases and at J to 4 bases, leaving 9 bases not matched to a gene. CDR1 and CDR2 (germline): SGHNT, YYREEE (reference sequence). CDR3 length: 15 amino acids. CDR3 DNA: TGTGCCAGCAGCCTGAACAGGGGGTCTCCCTATGGCTACACCTTC. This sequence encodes CASSLNRGSPYGYTF.

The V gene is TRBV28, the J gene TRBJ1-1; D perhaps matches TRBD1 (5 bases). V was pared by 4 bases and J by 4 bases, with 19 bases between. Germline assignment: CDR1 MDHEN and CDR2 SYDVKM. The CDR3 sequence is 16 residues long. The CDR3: CASSYQQGTRLTEAFF. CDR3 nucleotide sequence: TGTGCCAGCAGTTACCAGCAGGGTACCCGTCTCACTGAAGCTTTCTTT. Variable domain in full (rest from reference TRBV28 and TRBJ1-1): DVKVTQSSRYLVKRTGEKVFLECVQDMDHENMFWYRQDPGLGLRLIYFSYDVKMKEKGDIPEGYSVSREKKERFSLILESASTNQTSMYLCASSYQQGTRLTEAFFGQGTRLTVV.

Written as DNA, the CDR3 is TGTGCCTGGAGTGTTGGTCCCTATGGCTACACCTTC. It is translated as CAWSVGPYGYTF. The chain joins TRBV30 to TRBJ1-2; D not resolved. This CDR3 is 12 amino acids long. Trimming pared 0 bases from V and 4 bases from J, leaving 6 bases between. Germline V lookup: CDR1 GTSNPN, CDR2 SVGIG (reference sequence).

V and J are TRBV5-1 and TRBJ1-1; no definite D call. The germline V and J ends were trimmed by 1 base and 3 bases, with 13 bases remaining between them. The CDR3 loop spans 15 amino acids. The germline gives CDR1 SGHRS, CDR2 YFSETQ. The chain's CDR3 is CASSLFVNKDTEAFF. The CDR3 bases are TGCGCCAGCAGCTTGTTCGTCAACAAGGACACTGAAGCTTTCTTT.

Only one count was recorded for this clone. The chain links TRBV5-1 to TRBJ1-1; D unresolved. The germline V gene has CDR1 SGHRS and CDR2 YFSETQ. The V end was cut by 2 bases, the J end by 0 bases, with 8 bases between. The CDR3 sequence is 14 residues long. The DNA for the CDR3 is TGCGCCAGCAGCTTAAACGGAGTGAACACTGAAGCTTTCTTT. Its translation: CASSLNGVNTEAFF. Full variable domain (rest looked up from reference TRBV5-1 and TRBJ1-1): KAGVTQTPRYLIKTRGQQVTLSCSPISGHRSVSWYQQTPGQGLQFLFEYFSETQRNKGNFPGRFSGRQFSNSRSEMNVSTLELGDSALYLCASSLNGVNTEAFFGQGTRLTVV.

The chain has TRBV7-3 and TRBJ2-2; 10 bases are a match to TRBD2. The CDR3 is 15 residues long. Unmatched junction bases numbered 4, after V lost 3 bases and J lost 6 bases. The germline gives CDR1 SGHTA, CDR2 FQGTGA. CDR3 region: CASSLLAGEAGELFF. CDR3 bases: TGTGCCAGCAGCTTGCTAGCGGGAGAGGCCGGGGAGCTGTTTTTT.

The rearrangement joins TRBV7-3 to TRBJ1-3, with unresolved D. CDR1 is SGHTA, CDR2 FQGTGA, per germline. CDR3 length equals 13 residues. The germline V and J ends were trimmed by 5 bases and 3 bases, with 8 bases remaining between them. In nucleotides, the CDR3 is TGTGCCAGCAGCCAAGGGTTTGGAAACACCATATATTTT. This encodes CASSQGFGNTIYF.

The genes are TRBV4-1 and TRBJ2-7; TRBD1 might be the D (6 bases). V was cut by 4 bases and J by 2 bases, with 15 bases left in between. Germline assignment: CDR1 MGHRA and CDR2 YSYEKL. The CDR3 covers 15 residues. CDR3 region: CASSPRGGRTYEQYF. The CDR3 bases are TGCGCCAGCAGCCCGAGAGGGGGTCGAACCTACGAGCAGTACTTC.

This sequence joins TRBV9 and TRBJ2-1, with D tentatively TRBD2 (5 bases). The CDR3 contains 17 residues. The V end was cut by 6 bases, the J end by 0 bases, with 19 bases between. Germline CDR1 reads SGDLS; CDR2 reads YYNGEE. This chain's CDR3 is CASTPSRGSSSYNEQFF. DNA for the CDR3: TGTGCCAGCACCCCCTCCCGCGGGTCGAGCTCCTACAATGAGCAGTTCTTC.

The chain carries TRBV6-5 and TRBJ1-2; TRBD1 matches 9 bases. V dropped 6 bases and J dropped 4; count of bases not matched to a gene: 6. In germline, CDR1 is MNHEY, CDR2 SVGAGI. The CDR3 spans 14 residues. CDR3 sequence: CASRPDRGVYGYTF. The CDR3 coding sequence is TGTGCCAGCAGGCCCGACAGGGGGGTCTATGGCTACACCTTC.

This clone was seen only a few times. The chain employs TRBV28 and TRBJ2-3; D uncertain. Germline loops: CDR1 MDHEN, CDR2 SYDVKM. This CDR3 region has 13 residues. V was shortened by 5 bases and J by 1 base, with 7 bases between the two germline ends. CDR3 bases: TGTGCCAGCAGTCGACCGGGCACAGATACGCAGTATTTT. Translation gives CASSRPGTDTQYF. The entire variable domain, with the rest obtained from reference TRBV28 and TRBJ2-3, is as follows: DVKVTQSSRYLVKRTGEKVFLECVQDMDHENMFWYRQDPGLGLRLIYFSYDVKMKEKGDIPEGYSVSREKKERFSLILESASTNQTSMYLCASSRPGTDTQYFGPGTRLTVL.

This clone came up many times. CDR3 DNA sequence: TGTGCCAGCAGACTCGGTTTAGCGGGACACACAGATACGCAGTATTTT. Amino acids: CASRLGLAGHTDTQYF. The gene calls are TRBV27 and TRBJ2-3; 8 bases align to TRBD2. Trimming took 6 bases from V and 2 from J; bases not matched to a gene: 10. The CDR3 spans 16 residues. The germline gives CDR1 MNHEY, CDR2 SMNVEV (reference sequence).